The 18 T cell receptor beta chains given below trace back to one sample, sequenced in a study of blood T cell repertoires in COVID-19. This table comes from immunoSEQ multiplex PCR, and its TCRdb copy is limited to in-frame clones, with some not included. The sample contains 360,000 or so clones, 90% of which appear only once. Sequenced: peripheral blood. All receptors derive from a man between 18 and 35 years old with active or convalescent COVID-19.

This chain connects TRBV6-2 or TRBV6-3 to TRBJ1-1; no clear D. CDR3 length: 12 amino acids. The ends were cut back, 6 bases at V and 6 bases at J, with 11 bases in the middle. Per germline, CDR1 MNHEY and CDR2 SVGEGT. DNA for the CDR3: TGTGCCAGCAGCCTTCAAAGAGCTGAAGCTTTCTTT. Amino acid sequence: CASSLQRAEAFF.

The CDR3 nucleotides read TGTGCCAGCAGCCAAGTTCGACGACTAGCGGGCGAACAAGAGACCCAGTACTTC. This translates into CASSQVRRLAGEQETQYF. This sequence joins TRBV3-1 (or the pseudogene TRBV3-2) and TRBJ2-5; 10 bases agree with TRBD2. This CDR3 comprises 18 residues. After removal of 1 base from V and 2 bases from J, the junction contained 10 bases not matched to a gene. CDR1 LGHDT and CDR2 YNNKEL come from the germline V gene (reference sequence).

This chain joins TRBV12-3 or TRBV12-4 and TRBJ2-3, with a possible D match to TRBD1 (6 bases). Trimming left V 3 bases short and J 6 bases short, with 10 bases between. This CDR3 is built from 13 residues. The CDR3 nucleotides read TGTGCCAGCAGTTTGGACAGAGAGGATACGCAGTATTTT. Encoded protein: CASSLDREDTQYF.

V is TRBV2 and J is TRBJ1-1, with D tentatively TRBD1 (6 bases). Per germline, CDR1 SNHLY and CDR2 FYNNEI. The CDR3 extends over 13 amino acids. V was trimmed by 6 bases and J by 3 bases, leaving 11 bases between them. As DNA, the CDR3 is TGTGCCAGCAGAGCAGGGGTTTACACTGAAGCTTTCTTT. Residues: CASRAGVYTEAFF.

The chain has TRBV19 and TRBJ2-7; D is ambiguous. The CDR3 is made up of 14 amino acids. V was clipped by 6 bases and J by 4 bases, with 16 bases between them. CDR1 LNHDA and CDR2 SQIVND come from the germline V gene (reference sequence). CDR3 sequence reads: CASSRNQDSYEQYF. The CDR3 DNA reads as TGTGCCAGTAGCCGCAACCAGGATTCTTACGAGCAGTACTTC. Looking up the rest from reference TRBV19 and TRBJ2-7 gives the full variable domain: DGGITQSPKYLFRKEGQNVTLSCEQNLNHDAMYWYRQDPGQGLRLIYYSQIVNDFQKGDIAEGYSVSREKKESFPLTVTSAQKNPTAFYLCASSRNQDSYEQYFGPGTRLTVT.

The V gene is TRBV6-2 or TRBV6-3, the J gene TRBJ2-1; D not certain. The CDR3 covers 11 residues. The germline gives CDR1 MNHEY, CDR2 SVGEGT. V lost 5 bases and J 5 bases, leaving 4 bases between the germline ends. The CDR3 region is CASSLDNEQFF. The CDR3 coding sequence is TGTGCCAGCAGTCTAGACAATGAGCAGTTCTTC.

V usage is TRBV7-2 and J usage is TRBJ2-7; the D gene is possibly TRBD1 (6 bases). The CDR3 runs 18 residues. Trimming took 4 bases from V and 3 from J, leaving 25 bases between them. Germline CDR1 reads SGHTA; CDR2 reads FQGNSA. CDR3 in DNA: TGTGCCAGCAGCTCTCCATCGCGGGCAGGGGAAAGGTTCTACGAGCAGTACTTC. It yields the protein CASSSPSRAGERFYEQYF.

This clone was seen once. CDR3: CASSYFRPRDRDYSVYGYTF. CDR3 in DNA: TGTGCCAGCAGTTACTTCCGCCCCAGGGACAGGGACTACAGCGTCTATGGCTACACCTTC. The gene calls are TRBV27 and TRBJ1-2, with TRBD1 matching 9 bases. The V gene's germline CDR1 is MNHEY and CDR2 SMNVEV (reference sequence). V lost 4 bases, J lost 4 bases, and 22 bases stayed unmatched. The CDR3 sequence is 20 residues long.

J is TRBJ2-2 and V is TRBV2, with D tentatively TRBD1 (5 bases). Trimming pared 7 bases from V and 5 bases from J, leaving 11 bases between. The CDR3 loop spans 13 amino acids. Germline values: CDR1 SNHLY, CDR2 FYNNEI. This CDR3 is CASNRLITGELFF. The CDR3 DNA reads TGTGCCAGCAACAGGTTAATAACCGGGGAGCTGTTTTTT.

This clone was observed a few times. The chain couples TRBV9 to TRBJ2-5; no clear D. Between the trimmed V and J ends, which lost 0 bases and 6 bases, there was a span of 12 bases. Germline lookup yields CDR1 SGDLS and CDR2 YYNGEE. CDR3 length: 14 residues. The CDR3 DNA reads TGTGCCAGCAGCGTAGCAGGAATCGATAAGACCCAGTACTTC. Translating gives CASSVAGIDKTQYF.

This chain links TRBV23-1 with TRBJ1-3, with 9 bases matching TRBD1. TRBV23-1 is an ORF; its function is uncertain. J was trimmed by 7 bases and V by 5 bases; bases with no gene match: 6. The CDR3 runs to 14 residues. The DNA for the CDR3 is TGCGCCAGCAGTTCGGGACAGGGACGGAACACCATATATTTT. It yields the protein CASSSGQGRNTIYF.

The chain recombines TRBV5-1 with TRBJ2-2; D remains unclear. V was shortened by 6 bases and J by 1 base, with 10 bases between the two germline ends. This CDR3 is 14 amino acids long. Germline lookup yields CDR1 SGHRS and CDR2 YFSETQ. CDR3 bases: TGCGCCAGCACAGCGCAAGGGAACACCGGGGAGCTGTTTTTT. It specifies CASTAQGNTGELFF. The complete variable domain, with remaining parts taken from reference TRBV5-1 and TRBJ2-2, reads KAGVTQTPRYLIKTRGQQVTLSCSPISGHRSVSWYQQTPGQGLQFLFEYFSETQRNKGNFPGRFSGRQFSNSRSEMNVSTLELGDSALYLCASTAQGNTGELFFGEGSRLTVL.

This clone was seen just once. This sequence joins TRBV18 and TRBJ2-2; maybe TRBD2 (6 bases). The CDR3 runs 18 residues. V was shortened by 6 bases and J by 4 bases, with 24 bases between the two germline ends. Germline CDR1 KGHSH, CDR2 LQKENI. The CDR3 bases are TGTGCCAGCTCCCTCTCGAGTATATACTACGGGGGCACCGGGGAGCTGTTTTTT. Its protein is CASSLSSIYYGGTGELFF.

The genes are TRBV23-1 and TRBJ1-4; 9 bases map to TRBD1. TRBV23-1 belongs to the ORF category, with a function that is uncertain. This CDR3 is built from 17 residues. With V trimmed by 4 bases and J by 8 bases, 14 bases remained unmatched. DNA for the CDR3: TGCGCCAGCAGTCTAGGGACAGGGAAGATAAAGGGGGAAAAACTGTTTTTT. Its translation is CASSLGTGKIKGEKLFF.

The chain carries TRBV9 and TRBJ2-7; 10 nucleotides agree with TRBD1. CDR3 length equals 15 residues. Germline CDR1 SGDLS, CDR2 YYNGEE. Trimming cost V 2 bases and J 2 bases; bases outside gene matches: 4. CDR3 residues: CASSVDRGPTYEQYF. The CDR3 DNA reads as TGTGCCAGCAGCGTTGACAGGGGGCCCACCTACGAGCAGTACTTC.

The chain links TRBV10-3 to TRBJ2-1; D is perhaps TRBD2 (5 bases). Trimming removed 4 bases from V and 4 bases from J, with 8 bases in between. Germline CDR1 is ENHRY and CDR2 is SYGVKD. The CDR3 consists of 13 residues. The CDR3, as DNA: TGTGCCATCAGTGGGGGAGAATACAATGAGCAGTTCTTC. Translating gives CAISGGEYNEQFF.

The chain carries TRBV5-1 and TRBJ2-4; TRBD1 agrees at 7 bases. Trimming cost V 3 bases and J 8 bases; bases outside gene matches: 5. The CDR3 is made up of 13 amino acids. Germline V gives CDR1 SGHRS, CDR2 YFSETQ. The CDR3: CASSSTGVDIQYF. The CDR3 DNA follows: TGCGCCAGCAGCTCCACAGGGGTAGACATTCAGTACTTC.

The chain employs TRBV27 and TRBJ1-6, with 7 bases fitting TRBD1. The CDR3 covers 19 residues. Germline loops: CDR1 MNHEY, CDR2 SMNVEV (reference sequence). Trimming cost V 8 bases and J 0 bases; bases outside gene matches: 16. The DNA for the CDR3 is TGTGCCAGCGGGGAATTCCGGGGACAGCCGAACTCCTATAATTCACCCCTCCACTTT. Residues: CASGEFRGQPNSYNSPLHF.